This T cell receptor beta chain was sequenced during a study of cytomegalovirus exposure and HLA in healthy donors. Germline loops: CDR1 SSHAT, CDR2 FNYEAQ (reference sequence). The ends lost 5 bases at V and 6 bases at J; junction bases unmatched: 5. CDR3 length equals 13 residues. PCR primers comprised 60 Vbeta and 13 Jbeta primers. This table comes from immunoSEQ multiplex PCR, and its TCRdb copy is limited to in-frame clones, with some not included. The data hold about 160,000 clones, with about 76% observed a single time. The receptor was derived from a female donor in good health and CMV-seronegative. Sequencing input: PBMCs. The chain has TRBV7-7 and TRBJ2-5; the match to TRBD1 covers 8 bases. CDR3 bases: TGTGCCAGCAGCCAGGACAGGGTACAGACCCAGTACTTC. Encoded protein: CASSQDRVQTQYF.